This T cell receptor beta chain was obtained from a study of neoadjuvant anti-PD-1 for oral cavity cancer. Study overall: Patients without progression got a fourth dose around day 43.

Produced via immunoSEQ multiplex PCR; TCRdb's table is partial and in-frame only. The table lists 9,500 to 15,000 clones, about 71% of them singletons. Time point given: after neoadjuvant nivolumab, at surgical resection. Patients had HPV-negative, locally advanced oral cavity squamous cell carcinoma. J lost 3 bases, V lost 1 base, and 5 bases had no gene match. This CDR3 is 15 amino acids long. CDR1 MNHEY and CDR2 SMNVEV come from the germline V gene (reference sequence). The chain carries TRBV27 and TRBJ2-7; 8 bases fit TRBD1. Sequences were derived from PBMCs, sampled after nivolumab (anti-PD-1) treatment. The clonotype originates from a person between 40 and 85 years old with oral cavity squamous cell carcinoma. The DNA of the CDR3 is TGTGCCAGCAGTTTATACGGGACAGGCCTCTACGAGCAGTACTTC. This encodes CASSLYGTGLYEQYF.